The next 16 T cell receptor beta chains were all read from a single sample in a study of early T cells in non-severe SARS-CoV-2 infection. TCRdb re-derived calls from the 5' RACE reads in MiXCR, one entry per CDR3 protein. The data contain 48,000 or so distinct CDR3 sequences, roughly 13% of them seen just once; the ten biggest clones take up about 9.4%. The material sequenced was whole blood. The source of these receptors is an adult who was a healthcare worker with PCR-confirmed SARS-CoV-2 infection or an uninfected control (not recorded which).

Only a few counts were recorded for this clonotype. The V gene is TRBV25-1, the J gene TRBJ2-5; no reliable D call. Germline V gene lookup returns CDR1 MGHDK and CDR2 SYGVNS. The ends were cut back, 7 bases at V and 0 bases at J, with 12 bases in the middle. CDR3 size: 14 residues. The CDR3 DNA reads TGTGCCAGCACTAAGCCCACAGACCAAGAGACCCAGTACTTC. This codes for CASTKPTDQETQYF.

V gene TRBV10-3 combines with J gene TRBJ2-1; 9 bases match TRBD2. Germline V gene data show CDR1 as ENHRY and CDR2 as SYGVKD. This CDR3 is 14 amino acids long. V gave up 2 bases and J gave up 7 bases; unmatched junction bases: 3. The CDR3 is CAISEVAGENEQFF. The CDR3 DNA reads TGTGCCATCAGTGAGGTAGCGGGAGAGAATGAGCAGTTCTTC.

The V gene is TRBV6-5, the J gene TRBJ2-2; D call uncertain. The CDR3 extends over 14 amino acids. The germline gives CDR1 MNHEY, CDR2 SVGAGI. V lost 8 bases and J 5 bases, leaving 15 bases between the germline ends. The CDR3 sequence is CASQIIRTTGELFF. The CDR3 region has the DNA TGTGCCAGCCAGATCATAAGGACGACCGGGGAGCTGTTTTTT.

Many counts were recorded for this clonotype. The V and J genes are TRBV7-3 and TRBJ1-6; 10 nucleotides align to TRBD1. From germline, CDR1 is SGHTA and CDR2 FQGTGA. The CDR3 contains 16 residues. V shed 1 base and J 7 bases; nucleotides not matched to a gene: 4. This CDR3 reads CASSLRDRGRNSPLHF. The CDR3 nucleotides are TGTGCCAGCAGCTTAAGGGACAGGGGCCGGAATTCACCCCTCCACTTT.

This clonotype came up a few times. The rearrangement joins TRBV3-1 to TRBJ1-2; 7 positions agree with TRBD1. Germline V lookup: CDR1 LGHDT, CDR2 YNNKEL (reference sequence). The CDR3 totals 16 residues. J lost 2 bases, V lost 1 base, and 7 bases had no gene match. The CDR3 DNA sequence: TGTGCCAGCAGCCAAGGCCAACTACAGGGGAACTATGGCTACACCTTC. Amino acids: CASSQGQLQGNYGYTF.

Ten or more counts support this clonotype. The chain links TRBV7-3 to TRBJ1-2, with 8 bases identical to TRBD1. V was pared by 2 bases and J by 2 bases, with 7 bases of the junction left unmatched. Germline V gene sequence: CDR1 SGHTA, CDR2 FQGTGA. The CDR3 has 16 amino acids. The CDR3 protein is CASSLGGTGRNYGYTF. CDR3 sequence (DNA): TGTGCCAGCAGCTTAGGTGGGACAGGACGAAACTATGGCTACACCTTC. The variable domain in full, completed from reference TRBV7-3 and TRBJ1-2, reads GAGVSQTPSNKVTEKGKYVELRCDPISGHTALYWYRQSLGQGPEFLIYFQGTGAADDSGLPNDRFFAVRPEGSVSTLKIQRTERGDSAVYLCASSLGGTGRNYGYTFGSGTRLTVV.

CDR3 loop: CSVRRQGASTGELFF. CDR3 nucleotide sequence: TGCAGCGTCCGTAGACAGGGGGCGTCCACCGGGGAGCTGTTTTTT. The genes are TRBV29-1 and TRBJ2-2, with 10 bases lining up with TRBD1. J lost 4 bases, V lost 6 bases, and 8 bases had no gene match. CDR1 and CDR2 from the germline V gene are SQVTM and ANQGSEA. The CDR3 is made up of 15 amino acids.

CDR3 loop: CSATRDSLANIQYF. The CDR3 coding sequence is TGCAGCGCAACCCGGGACTCCTTAGCAAACATTCAGTACTTC. This sequence joins TRBV29-1 and TRBJ2-4, with a tentative D call TRBD2 (6 bases). Germline V CDR1 and CDR2: SQVTM, ANQGSEA. V lost 7 bases to trimming and J lost 6 bases, with 19 bases between them. There are 14 residues in the CDR3. The full variable domain, completed using reference TRBV29-1 and TRBJ2-4, is SAVISQKPSRDICQRGTSLTIQCQVDSQVTMMFWYRQQPGQSLTLIATANQGSEATYESGFVIDKFPISRPNLTFSTLTVSNMSPEDSSIYLCSATRDSLANIQYFGAGTRLSVL.

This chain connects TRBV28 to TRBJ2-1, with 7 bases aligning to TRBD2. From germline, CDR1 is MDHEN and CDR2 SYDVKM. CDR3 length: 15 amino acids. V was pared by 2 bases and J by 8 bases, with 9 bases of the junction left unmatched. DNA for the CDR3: TGTGCCAGCAGTTTAGGCGGGGGACCTGCTGATGAGCAGTTCTTC. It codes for CASSLGGGPADEQFF.

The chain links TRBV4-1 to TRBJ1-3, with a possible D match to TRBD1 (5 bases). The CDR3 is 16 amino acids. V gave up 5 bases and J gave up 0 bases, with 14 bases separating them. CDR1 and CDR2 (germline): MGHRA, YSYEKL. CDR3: CASSDVLGGSGNTIYF. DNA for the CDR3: TGCGCCAGCAGCGATGTCCTGGGGGGCTCTGGAAACACCATATATTTT.

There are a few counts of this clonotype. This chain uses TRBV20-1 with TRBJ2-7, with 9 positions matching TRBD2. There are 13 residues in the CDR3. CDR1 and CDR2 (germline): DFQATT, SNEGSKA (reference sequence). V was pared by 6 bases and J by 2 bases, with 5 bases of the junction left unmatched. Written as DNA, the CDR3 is TGCAGTGCCGAGCGGGGGGCCCCCTACGAGCAGTACTTC. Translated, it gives CSAERGAPYEQYF.

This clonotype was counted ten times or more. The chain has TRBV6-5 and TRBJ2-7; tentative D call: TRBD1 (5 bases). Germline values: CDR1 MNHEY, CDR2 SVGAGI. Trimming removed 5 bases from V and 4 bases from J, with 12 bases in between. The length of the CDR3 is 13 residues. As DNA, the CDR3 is TGTGCCAGCAGTACCCCCGACAGTTACGAGCAGTACTTC. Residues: CASSTPDSYEQYF.

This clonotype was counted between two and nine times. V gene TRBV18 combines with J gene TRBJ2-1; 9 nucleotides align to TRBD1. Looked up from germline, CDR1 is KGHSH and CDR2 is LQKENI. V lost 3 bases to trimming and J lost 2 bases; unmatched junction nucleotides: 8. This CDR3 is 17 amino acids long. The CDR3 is CASSPRNGTGTYNEQFF. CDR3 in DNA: TGTGCCAGCTCACCTCGGAACGGGACAGGGACCTACAATGAGCAGTTCTTC.

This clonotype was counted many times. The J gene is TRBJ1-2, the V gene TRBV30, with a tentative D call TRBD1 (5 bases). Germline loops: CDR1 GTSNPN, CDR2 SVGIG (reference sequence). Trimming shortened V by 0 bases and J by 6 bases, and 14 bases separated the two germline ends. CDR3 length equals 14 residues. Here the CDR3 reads CAWSVHIQGNGYTF. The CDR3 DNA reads TGTGCCTGGAGTGTTCATATCCAGGGAAATGGCTACACCTTC.

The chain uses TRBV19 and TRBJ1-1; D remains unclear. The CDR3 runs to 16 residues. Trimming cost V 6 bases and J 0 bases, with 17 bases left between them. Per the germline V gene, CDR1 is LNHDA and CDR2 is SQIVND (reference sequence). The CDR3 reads CASRGPPGRVNTEAFF. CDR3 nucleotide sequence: TGTGCCAGTAGGGGCCCGCCCGGACGGGTGAACACTGAAGCTTTCTTT.

The CDR3 is CASSENPAWNTEAFF. As DNA, the CDR3 is TGTGCCAGCAGTGAAAACCCAGCCTGGAACACTGAAGCTTTCTTT. The V and J genes are TRBV6-1 and TRBJ1-1, with D hard to call. V was shortened by 2 bases and J by 1 base, with 11 bases between the two germline ends. CDR3 length equals 15 residues. From germline, CDR1 is MNHNS and CDR2 SASEGT.